This entry describes one T cell receptor beta chain. The data belong to a study of T cell changes during pregnancy in multiple sclerosis. Profiling relied on immunoSEQ multiplex PCR, and the TCRdb table lists in-frame clones only, not all of them. The table lists 45,000 to 70,000 clones, about 93% of them singletons. This CDR3 has 14 residues. V was clipped by 2 bases and J by 6 bases, with 12 bases between them. Germline CDR1 and CDR2: SGHTA and FQGTGA. The chain employs TRBV7-3 and TRBJ2-3; tentative D call: TRBD2 (6 bases). This material consisted of peripheral blood, taken in the third trimester of pregnancy. The source is a female donor in good health, enrolled as a control in a pregnancy study. The CDR3 here is CASSLGGLEDTQYF. In DNA form, the CDR3 reads TGTGCCAGCAGCTTAGGAGGGTTAGAGGATACGCAGTATTTT.